This T cell receptor (beta chain) was profiled in a study of T-cell memory formation after mild COVID-19. About the research overall: Largely donor-specific TCR clusters were found.

Comment on this clonotype: Its antigen is not identified.

Trimming took 3 bases from V and 10 from J, leaving 19 bases between them. CDR3 length equals 16 residues. The germline CDR1 and CDR2 sequences are MNHEY and SVGAGI. Study-wide results and limits: Among CD4+ contracting clones, most were CM and EM, and CD8+ ones EMRA.

Sample barcodes and UMIs were carried by the TCR alpha and TCR beta cDNA libraries that 5'RACE generated with constant-segment primers. TCRdb fed the 5' RACE reads into MiXCR, producing one record per CDR3 protein. The sample shows 130,000 to 150,000 distinct CDR3 sequences, 15% to 20% of them seen only once. The sample was PBMCs or a T cell subset sorted from them (not recorded which). The receptor was isolated from an adult woman who had mild COVID-19 (a few samples of this study predate the infection). Cell type and time point are not known. The chain is built from TRBV6-5 and TRBJ1-6; weak D call: TRBD1 (5 bases). CDR3 loop: CASSYGATRVESPLHF. The CDR3 DNA reads as TGTGCCAGCAGTTATGGGGCTACCCGGGTTGAATCACCCCTCCACTTT.